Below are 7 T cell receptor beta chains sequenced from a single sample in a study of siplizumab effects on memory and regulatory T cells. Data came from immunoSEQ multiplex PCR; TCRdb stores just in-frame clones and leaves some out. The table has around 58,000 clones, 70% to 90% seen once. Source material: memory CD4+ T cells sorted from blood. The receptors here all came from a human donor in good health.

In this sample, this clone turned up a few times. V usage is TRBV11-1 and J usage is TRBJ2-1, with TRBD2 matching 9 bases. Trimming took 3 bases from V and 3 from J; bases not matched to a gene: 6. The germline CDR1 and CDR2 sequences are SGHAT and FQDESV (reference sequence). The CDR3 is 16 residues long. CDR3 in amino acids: CASSFGISGSYNEQFF. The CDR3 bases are TGTGCCAGCAGCTTTGGTATTAGCGGGAGCTACAATGAGCAGTTCTTC.

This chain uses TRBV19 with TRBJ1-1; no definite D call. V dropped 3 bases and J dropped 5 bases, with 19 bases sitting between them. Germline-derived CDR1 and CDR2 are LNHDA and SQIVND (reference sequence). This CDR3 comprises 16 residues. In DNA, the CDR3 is TGTGCCAGTAGTATCGGCGGGGTCGGTGGGAAAACTGAAGCTTTCTTT. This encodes CASSIGGVGGKTEAFF.

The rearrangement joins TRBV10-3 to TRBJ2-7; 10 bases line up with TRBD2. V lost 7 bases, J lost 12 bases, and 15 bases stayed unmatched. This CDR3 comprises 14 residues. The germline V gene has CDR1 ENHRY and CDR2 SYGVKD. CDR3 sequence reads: CAIKRGLADFGWYF. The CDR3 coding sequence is TGTGCCATCAAAAGAGGACTAGCGGATTTTGGGTGGTACTTC.

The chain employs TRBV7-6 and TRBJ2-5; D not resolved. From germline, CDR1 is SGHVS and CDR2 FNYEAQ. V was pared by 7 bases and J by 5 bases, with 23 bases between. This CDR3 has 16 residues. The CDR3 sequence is CASTPGIGSTGETQYF. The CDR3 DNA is TGTGCCAGCACCCCCGGTATTGGGTCGACCGGGGAGACCCAGTACTTC.

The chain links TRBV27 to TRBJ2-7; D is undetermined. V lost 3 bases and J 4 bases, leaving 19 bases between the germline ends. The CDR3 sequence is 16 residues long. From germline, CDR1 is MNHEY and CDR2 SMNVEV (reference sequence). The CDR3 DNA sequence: TGTGCCAGCAGTTTTTCCCCGGCAGGTGGTTTATACGAGCAGTACTTC. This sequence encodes CASSFSPAGGLYEQYF.

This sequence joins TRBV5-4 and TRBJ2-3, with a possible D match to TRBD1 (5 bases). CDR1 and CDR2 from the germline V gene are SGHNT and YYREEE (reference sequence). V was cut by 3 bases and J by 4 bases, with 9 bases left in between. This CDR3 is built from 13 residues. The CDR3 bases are TGTGCCAGCAGCTACAGGAGTTCAGATACGCAGTATTTT. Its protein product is CASSYRSSDTQYF.

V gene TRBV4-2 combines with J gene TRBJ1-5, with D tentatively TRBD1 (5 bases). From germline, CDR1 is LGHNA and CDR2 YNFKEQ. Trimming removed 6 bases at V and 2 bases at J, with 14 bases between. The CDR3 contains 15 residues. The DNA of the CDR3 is TGTGCCAGCAGTCAGAGGGGTAGAGGCAATCAGCCCCAGCATTTT. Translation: CASSQRGRGNQPQHF.